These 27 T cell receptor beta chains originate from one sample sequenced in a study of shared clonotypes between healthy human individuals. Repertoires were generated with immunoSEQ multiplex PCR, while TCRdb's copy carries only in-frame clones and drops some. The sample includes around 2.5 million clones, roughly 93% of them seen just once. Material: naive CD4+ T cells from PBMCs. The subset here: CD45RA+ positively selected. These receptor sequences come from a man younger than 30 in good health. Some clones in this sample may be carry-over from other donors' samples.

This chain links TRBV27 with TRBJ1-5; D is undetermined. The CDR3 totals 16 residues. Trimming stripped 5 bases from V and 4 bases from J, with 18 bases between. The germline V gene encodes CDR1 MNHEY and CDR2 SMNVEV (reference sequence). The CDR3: CASSRDGTPRNQPQHF. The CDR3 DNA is TGTGCCAGCAGTAGGGATGGCACCCCGAGGAATCAGCCCCAGCATTTT.

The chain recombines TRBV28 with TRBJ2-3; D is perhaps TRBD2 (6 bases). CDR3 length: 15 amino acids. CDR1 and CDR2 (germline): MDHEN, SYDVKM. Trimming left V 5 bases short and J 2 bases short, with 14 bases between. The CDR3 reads CASSSFGTFTDTQYF. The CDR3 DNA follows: TGTGCCAGCAGTAGCTTTGGGACTTTCACAGATACGCAGTATTTT.

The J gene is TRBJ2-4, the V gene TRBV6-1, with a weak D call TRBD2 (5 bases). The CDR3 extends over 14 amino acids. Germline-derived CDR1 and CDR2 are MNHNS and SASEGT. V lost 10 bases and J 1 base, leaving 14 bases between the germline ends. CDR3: CATRAARAKNIQYF. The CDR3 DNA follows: TGTGCCACGCGGGCCGCGAGGGCCAAAAACATTCAGTACTTC.

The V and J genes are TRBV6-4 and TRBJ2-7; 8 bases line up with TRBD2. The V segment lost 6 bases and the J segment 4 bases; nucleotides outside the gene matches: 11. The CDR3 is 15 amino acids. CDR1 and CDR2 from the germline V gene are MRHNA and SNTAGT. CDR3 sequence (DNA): TGTGCCAGCAGAACGGGTCGAGCGGGAGATTACGAGCAGTACTTC. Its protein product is CASRTGRAGDYEQYF.

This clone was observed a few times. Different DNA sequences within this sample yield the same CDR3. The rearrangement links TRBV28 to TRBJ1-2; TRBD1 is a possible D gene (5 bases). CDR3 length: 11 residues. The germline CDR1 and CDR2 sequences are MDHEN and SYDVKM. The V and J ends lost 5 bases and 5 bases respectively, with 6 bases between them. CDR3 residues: CASSPGYGYTF. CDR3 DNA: TGTGCCAGCAGTCCAGGGTATGGCTACACCTTC.

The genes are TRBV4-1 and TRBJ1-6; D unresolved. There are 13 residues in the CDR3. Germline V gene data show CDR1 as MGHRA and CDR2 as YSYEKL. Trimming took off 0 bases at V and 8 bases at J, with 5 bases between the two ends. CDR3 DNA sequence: TGCGCCAGCAGCCAAGATGGGGATTCACCCCTCCACTTT. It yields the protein CASSQDGDSPLHF.

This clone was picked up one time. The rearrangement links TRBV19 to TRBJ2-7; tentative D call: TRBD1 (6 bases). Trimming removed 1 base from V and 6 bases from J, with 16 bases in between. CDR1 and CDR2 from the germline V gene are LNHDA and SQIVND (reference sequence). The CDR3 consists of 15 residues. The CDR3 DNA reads TGTGCCAGTAGTATAGGGGCAGGGGCGTACAGCGAGCAGTACTTC. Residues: CASSIGAGAYSEQYF.

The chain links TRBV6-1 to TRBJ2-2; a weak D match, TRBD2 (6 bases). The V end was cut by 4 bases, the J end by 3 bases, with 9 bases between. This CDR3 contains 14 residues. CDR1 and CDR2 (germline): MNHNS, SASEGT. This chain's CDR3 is CASSGGTYTGELFF. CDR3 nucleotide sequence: TGTGCCAGCAGTGGCGGGACTTACACCGGGGAGCTGTTTTTT.

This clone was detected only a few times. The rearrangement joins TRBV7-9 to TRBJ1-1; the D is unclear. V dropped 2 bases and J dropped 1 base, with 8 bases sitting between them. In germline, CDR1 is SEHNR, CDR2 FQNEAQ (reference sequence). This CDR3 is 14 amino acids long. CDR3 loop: CASSLMKRNTEAFF. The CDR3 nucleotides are TGTGCCAGCAGCTTAATGAAGAGGAACACTGAAGCTTTCTTT.

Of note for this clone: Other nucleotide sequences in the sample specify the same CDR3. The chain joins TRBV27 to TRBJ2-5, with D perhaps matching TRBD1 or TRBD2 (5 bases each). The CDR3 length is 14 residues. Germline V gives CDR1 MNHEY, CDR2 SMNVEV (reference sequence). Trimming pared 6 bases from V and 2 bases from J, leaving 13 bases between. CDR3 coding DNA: TGTGCCAGCAGCCCGGGACGGAGACAAGAGACCCAGTACTTC. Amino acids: CASSPGRRQETQYF.

This CDR3 reads CASSRPRNTEAFF. CDR3 nucleotides: TGTGCCAGCAGCCGGCCCCGTAACACTGAAGCTTTCTTT. J is TRBJ1-1 and V is TRBV4-2; D is uncertain. Germline CDR1 reads LGHNA; CDR2 reads YNFKEQ. The length of the CDR3 is 13 residues. Trimming stripped 4 bases from V and 2 bases from J, with 8 bases between.

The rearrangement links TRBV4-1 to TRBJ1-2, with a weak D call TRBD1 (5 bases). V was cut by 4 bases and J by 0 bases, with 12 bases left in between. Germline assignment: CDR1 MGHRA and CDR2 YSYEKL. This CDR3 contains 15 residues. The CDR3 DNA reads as TGCGCCAGCAGCCCAAGGGACTCCTCTAACTATGGCTACACCTTC. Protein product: CASSPRDSSNYGYTF.

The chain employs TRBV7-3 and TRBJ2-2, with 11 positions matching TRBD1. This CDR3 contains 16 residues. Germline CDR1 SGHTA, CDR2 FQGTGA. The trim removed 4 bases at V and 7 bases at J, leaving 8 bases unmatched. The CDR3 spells CASSSGQGARNGELFF. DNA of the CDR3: TGTGCCAGCAGCTCCGGACAGGGGGCGCGGAACGGGGAGCTGTTTTTT.

CDR3 sequence reads: CASTQAGRGLNEQFF. Written as DNA, the CDR3 is TGTGCCAGCACCCAGGCGGGGAGGGGCCTCAATGAGCAGTTCTTC. The chain carries TRBV28 and TRBJ2-1; 7 bases fit TRBD2. V shed 7 bases, J shed 6 bases, and the junction held 12 bases outside the gene matches. CDR3 length: 15 residues. Per the germline V gene, CDR1 is MDHEN and CDR2 is SYDVKM. The whole variable domain, remainder taken from reference TRBV28 and TRBJ2-1, is DVKVTQSSRYLVKRTGEKVFLECVQDMDHENMFWYRQDPGLGLRLIYFSYDVKMKEKGDIPEGYSVSREKKERFSLILESASTNQTSMYLCASTQAGRGLNEQFFGPGTRLTVL.

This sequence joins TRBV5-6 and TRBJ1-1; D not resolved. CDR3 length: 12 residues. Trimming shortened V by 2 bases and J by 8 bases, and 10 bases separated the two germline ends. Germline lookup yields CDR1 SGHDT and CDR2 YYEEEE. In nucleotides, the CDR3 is TGTGCCAGCAGCTTCGGACGGTGGGAAGCTTTCTTT. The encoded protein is CASSFGRWEAFF. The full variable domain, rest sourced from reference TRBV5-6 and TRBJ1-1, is DAGVTQSPTHLIKTRGQQVTLRCSPKSGHDTVSWYQQALGQGPQFIFQYYEEEERQRGNFPDRFSGHQFPNYSSELNVNALLLGDSALYLCASSFGRWEAFFGQGTRLTVV.

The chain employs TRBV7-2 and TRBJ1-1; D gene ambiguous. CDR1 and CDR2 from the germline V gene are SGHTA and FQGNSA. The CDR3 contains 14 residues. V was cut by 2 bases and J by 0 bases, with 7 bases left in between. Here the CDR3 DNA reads TGTGCCAGCAGCTTATTCGGTATGAACACTGAAGCTTTCTTT. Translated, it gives CASSLFGMNTEAFF. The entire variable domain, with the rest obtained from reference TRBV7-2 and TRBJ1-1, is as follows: GAGVSQSPSNKVTEKGKDVELRCDPISGHTALYWYRQSLGQGLEFLIYFQGNSAPDKSGLPSDRFSAERTGGSVSTLTIQRTQQEDSAVYLCASSLFGMNTEAFFGQGTRLTVV.

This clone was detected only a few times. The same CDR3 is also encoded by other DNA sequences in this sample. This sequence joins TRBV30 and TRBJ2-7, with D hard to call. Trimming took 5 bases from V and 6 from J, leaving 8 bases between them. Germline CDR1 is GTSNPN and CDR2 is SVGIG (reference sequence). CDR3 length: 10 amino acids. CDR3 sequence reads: CAWGEGEQYF. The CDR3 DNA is TGTGCCTGGGGGGAAGGCGAGCAGTACTTC. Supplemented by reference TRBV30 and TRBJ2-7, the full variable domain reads SQTIHQWPATLVQPVGSPLSLECTVEGTSNPNLYWYRQAAGRGLQLLFYSVGIGQISSEVPQNLSASRPQDRQFILSSKKLLLSDSGFYLCAWGEGEQYFGPGTRLTVT.

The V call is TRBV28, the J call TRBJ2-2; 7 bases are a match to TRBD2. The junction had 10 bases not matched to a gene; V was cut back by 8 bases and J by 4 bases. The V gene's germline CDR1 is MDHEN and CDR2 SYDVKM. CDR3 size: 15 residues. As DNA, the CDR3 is TGTGCCAGCGGCTTAGCGGGCCATGCCACCGGGGAGCTGTTTTTT. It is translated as CASGLAGHATGELFF.

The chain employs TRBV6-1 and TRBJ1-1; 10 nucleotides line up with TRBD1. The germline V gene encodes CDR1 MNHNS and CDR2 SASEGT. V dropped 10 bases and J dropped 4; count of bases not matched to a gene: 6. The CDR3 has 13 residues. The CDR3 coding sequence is TGTGCCATCTCCGGGACAGGGGCCACTGAAGCTTTCTTT. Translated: CAISGTGATEAFF.

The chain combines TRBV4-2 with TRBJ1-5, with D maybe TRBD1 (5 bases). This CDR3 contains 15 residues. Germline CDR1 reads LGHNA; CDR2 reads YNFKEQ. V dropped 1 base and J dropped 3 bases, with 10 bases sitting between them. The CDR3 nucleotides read TGTGCCAGCAGCCAAGCGGCAGGGTCCAATCAGCCCCAGCATTTT. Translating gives CASSQAAGSNQPQHF.

The CDR3 protein is CASSLEVMRRLTNEKLFF. The DNA for the CDR3 is TGTGCCAGCAGCTTGGAGGTCATGAGGAGGCTCACTAATGAAAAACTGTTTTTT. The J gene is TRBJ1-4, the V gene TRBV7-8; D remains unclear. This CDR3 has 18 amino acids. V was cut by 3 bases and J by 2 bases, with 19 bases left in between. CDR1 is SGHVS and CDR2 is FQNEAQ in the germline V gene.

CDR3 sequence (DNA): TGTGCCAGCACCTCCCCTGCGACGAGCGGGGAGCTGTTTTTT. Translated, it gives CASTSPATSGELFF. The chain couples TRBV5-4 to TRBJ2-2; no definite D call. Germline V gene data show CDR1 as SGHNT and CDR2 as YYREEE (reference sequence). V was trimmed by 6 bases and J by 7 bases, leaving 16 bases between them. CDR3 length equals 14 residues.

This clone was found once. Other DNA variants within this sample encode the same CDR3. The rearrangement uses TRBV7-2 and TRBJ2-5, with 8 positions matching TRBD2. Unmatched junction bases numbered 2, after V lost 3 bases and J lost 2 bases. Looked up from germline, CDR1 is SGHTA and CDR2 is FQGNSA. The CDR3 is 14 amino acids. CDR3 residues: CASSFQRGQETQYF. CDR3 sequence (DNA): TGTGCCAGCAGCTTCCAGCGGGGGCAAGAGACCCAGTACTTC.

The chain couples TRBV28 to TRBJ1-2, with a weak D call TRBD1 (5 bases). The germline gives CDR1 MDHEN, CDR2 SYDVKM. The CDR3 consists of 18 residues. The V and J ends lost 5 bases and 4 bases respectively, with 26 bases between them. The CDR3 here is CASSPYPGQLANAYGYTF. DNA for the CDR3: TGTGCCAGCAGTCCCTACCCCGGACAACTAGCTAACGCCTATGGCTACACCTTC.

This chain's CDR3 is CATSIKSQPQHF. The CDR3 DNA reads as TGTGCCACCAGCATTAAGAGTCAGCCCCAGCATTTT. The V call is TRBV15, the J call TRBJ1-5; D remains unclear. Germline loops: CDR1 LNHNV, CDR2 YYDKDF (reference sequence). The V end was cut by 4 bases, the J end by 6 bases, with 7 bases between. This CDR3 contains 12 residues.

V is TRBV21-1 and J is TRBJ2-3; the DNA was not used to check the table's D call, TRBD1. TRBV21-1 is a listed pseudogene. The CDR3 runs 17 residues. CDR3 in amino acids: CASRFDRGQVLTDTQYF. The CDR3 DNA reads TGTGCCAGCCGTTTCGACAGGGGGCAAGTCCTCACAGATACGCAGTATTTT.

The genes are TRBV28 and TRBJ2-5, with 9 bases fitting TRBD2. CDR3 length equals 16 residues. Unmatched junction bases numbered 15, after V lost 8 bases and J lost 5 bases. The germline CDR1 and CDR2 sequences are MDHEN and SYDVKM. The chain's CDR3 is CASGGGGGRAGETQYF. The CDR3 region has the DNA TGTGCCAGCGGCGGGGGCGGCGGGAGGGCCGGGGAGACCCAGTACTTC.